This T cell receptor beta chain was observed in a study of immune heterogeneity within non-small cell lung tumors. Study summary: Histologically, 4 tumors were squamous cell carcinomas and under twelve were non-squamous carcinomas. The remaining 1 tumor was not otherwise specified.

Germline lookup yields CDR1 SGHNT and CDR2 YYREEE (reference sequence). This CDR3 region has 15 residues. Losses at the gene ends were 4 bases for V and 2 bases for J; bases not matched to a gene: 4. Comments on this clonotype: The antigen is undetermined.

Genomic DNA extracted from bulk tumor tissue served as template. A total of roughly 620 ng was used per sample. Primary tumors were biopsied several times each, far apart, intraoperatively. Their non-small cell lung cancer was newly diagnosed and untreated, and the patients underwent curative surgery. The donor pool consisted of newly diagnosed non-small cell lung cancer patients who were having surgery with curative intent. Study conclusions and caveats: Identical dominant CDR3 beta clonotypes were found repeatedly across the tumor sites of a single patient, and these appeared alongside high-frequency clones that were unique to particular tumor locations. With an R of approximately 0.3, local T-cell clonality correlated moderately but significantly with local tumor mutational burden.

TCR beta CDR3 was amplified by multiplex PCR, first round 10 to 11 cycles, 32 V and 13 J primers. Using its own MiXCR run on the multiplex PCR reads, TCRdb lists one record per CDR3 protein. The sample holds 20,000 to 25,000 distinct CDR3 sequences, more than 25% seen once. The chain uses TRBV5-4 and TRBJ2-1; TRBD1 agrees at 9 bases. The sequenced material came from lung tumor tissue. The receptor comes from a man aged 40-55 years with non-small cell lung cancer. The CDR3 nucleotides are TGTGCCAGCAGCCTGGACAGGGGAACCTACAATGAGCAGTTCTTC. Encoded protein: CASSLDRGTYNEQFF.